One sample yielded the 23 T cell receptor beta chains listed below, sequenced in a study of a mutant IDH1 vaccine in newly diagnosed glioma. Using immunoSEQ multiplex PCR, the repertoire was profiled, and TCRdb retains in-frame clones only, with some absent. The sample shows 35,000 to 40,000 clones, 75% of them seen only once. The time point denotes: week 47, end of study. Each dose delivered 300 ug of mutant IDH1 20-mer peptide subcutaneously with imiquimod. These receptors have no identified antigens. The sequenced sample was PBMCs, obtained from a glioma patient whose treatment included an IDH1 peptide vaccine. These receptors came from a man aged 35 to 55 with glioma.

The chain couples TRBV7-9 to TRBJ2-7, with TRBD2 matching 7 bases. This CDR3 has 14 residues. The germline gives CDR1 SEHNR, CDR2 FQNEAQ (reference sequence). The ends lost 6 bases at V and 4 bases at J; junction bases unmatched: 9. CDR3 nucleotide sequence: TGTGCCAGCAGGCCTCGGAGTAGCGGGTACGAGCAGTACTTC. Translation gives CASRPRSSGYEQYF.

The chain combines TRBV5-4 with TRBJ1-2; D perhaps matches TRBD1 (5 bases). The CDR3 is 15 amino acids. The germline gives CDR1 SGHNT, CDR2 YYREEE (reference sequence). Between the trimmed V and J ends, which lost 6 bases and 3 bases, there was a span of 18 bases. The CDR3 is CASTPAGGNDYGYTF. The DNA of the CDR3 is TGTGCCAGCACCCCGGCGGGGGGGAATGACTATGGCTACACCTTC. Full variable domain (missing parts from reference TRBV5-4 and TRBJ1-2): ETGVTQSPTHLIKTRGQQVTLRCSSQSGHNTVSWYQQALGQGPQFIFQYYREEENGRGNFPPRFSGLQFPNYSSELNVNALELDDSALYLCASTPAGGNDYGYTFGSGTRLTVV.

The rearrangement links TRBV9 to TRBJ1-3; D unresolved. V lost 4 bases and J 0 bases, leaving 17 bases between the germline ends. The CDR3 sequence is 17 residues long. CDR1 is SGDLS, CDR2 YYNGEE, per germline. The CDR3 region has the DNA TGTGCCAGCAGCCTAAACTCACAGACGAGCTCTGGAAACACCATATATTTT. Translating gives CASSLNSQTSSGNTIYF.

V and J are TRBV6-6 and TRBJ2-7; D remains ambiguous. With 4 bases removed from V and 5 bases from J, the gap between germline ends came to 15 bases. The CDR3 extends over 14 amino acids. Germline V gene sequence: CDR1 MNHNY, CDR2 SVGAGI (reference sequence). The CDR3: CASSFGPGPDEQYF. CDR3 in DNA: TGTGCCAGCAGTTTTGGCCCTGGTCCCGACGAGCAGTACTTC.

The V gene is TRBV28, the J gene TRBJ2-5; TRBD2 is a possible D gene (7 bases). The end of the DNA is better explained by TRBJ2-7, so the J call may be wrong. CDR3 length equals 15 residues. Germline V CDR1 and CDR2: MDHEN, SYDVKM. Written as DNA, the CDR3 is TGTGCCAGCAGTTTCCGGCAGGGGACTACCTACGAGCAGTACTTC. Translating gives CASSFRQGTTYEQYF.

This chain connects TRBV5-1 to TRBJ2-6, with 10 bases matching TRBD2. CDR1 SGHRS and CDR2 YFSETQ come from the germline V gene. The CDR3 has 20 residues. With V trimmed by 2 bases and J by 0 bases, 11 bases remained unmatched. The CDR3 DNA follows: TGCGCCAGCAGCTTAAACCCCTTAACTAGCGGGGACTCTGGGGCCAACGTCCTGACTTTC. It specifies CASSLNPLTSGDSGANVLTF.

V gene TRBV10-2 combines with J gene TRBJ1-2, with 8 nucleotides matching TRBD1. The CDR3 consists of 13 residues. Germline V gives CDR1 WSHSY, CDR2 SAAADI. The J segment lost 3 bases and the V segment lost 7 bases, leaving 4 bases of the junction unmatched. The CDR3 reads CASMQGADYGYTF. In DNA, the CDR3 is TGCGCCAGCATGCAGGGGGCGGACTATGGCTACACCTTC.

The V gene is TRBV4-1, the J gene TRBJ2-7, with D uncertain. Trimming took 1 base from V and 5 from J, leaving 9 bases between them. Germline loops: CDR1 MGHRA, CDR2 YSYEKL. This CDR3 contains 13 residues. For the CDR3, the DNA is TGCGCCAGCAGCCAAGGAGGCGGAAACGAGCAGTACTTC. It codes for CASSQGGGNEQYF.

V usage is TRBV29-1 and J usage is TRBJ2-5, with 10 bases lining up with TRBD2. In germline, CDR1 is SQVTM, CDR2 ANQGSEA. The CDR3 length is 19 residues. Unmatched junction bases numbered 15, after V lost 0 bases and J lost 2 bases. The CDR3 sequence is CSVEDRGGLAGVHQETQYF. The CDR3 DNA is TGCAGCGTTGAAGATCGGGGGGGGCTAGCGGGAGTTCATCAAGAGACCCAGTACTTC. The whole variable domain, remainder taken from reference TRBV29-1 and TRBJ2-5, is SAVISQKPSRDICQRGTSLTIQCQVDSQVTMMFWYRQQPGQSLTLIATANQGSEATYESGFVIDKFPISRPNLTFSTLTVSNMSPEDSSIYLCSVEDRGGLAGVHQETQYFGPGTRLLVL.

This clone has only one observation. J is TRBJ2-3 and V is TRBV7-9, with TRBD2 matching 7 bases. The germline CDR1 and CDR2 sequences are SEHNR and FQNEAQ (reference sequence). This CDR3 has 13 residues. The junction had 8 bases not matched to a gene; V was cut back by 11 bases and J by 3 bases. Written as DNA, the CDR3 is TGTGCCGGAGAGGGGCGGGAGACAGATACGCAGTATTTT. It yields the protein CAGEGRETDTQYF.

This chain joins TRBV4-1 and TRBJ2-7; possibly TRBD2 for D (5 bases). Per germline, CDR1 MGHRA and CDR2 YSYEKL. V lost 3 bases and J 4 bases, leaving 10 bases between the germline ends. CDR3 length: 13 residues. CDR3 DNA: TGCGCCAGCAGCCAGACCTCGGGGTACGAGCAGTACTTC. It is translated as CASSQTSGYEQYF.

This chain uses TRBV2 with TRBJ2-2; TRBD2 is a possible D gene (6 bases). This CDR3 comprises 16 residues. The germline gives CDR1 SNHLY, CDR2 FYNNEI. Trimming cost V 8 bases and J 4 bases, with 20 bases left between them. The CDR3 DNA sequence: TGTGCCAGCCGGCTGGAAACGGGAGAGGGCACCGGGGAGCTGTTTTTT. This codes for CASRLETGEGTGELFF.

V is TRBV5-6 and J is TRBJ1-2; a weak D match, TRBD1 (6 bases). Deletions cut 6 bases from V and 7 bases from J, with 19 bases between. Germline-derived CDR1 and CDR2 are SGHDT and YYEEEE. This CDR3 region has 14 residues. The CDR3 DNA sequence: TGTGCCAGCACCCTGGGGGCGGCTGGACCTGGCTACACCTTC. Protein product: CASTLGAAGPGYTF. Full variable domain (missing parts from reference TRBV5-6 and TRBJ1-2): DAGVTQSPTHLIKTRGQQVTLRCSPKSGHDTVSWYQQALGQGPQFIFQYYEEEERQRGNFPDRFSGHQFPNYSSELNVNALLLGDSALYLCASTLGAAGPGYTFGSGTRLTVV.

CDR3 bases: TGTGCCAGCAACGGACAGGGGGCAACCTCTCGGACGGGGGAGCAGTTCTTC. Its translation: CASNGQGATSRTGEQFF. This chain links TRBV7-2 with TRBJ2-1; 11 bases fit TRBD1. The length of the CDR3 is 17 residues. Germline values: CDR1 SGHTA, CDR2 FQGNSA. The V gene end was trimmed by 7 bases and the J gene end by 10 bases; junction bases not matched to a gene: 18.

This chain links TRBV6-5 with TRBJ2-1; TRBD2 matches 8 bases. The CDR3 is 14 residues long. Per germline, CDR1 MNHEY and CDR2 SVGAGI. The junction had 6 bases not matched to a gene; V was cut back by 2 bases and J by 9 bases. The DNA for the CDR3 is TGTGCCAGCAGTTACCGAGCGGGAGTGGGTGAGCAGTTCTTC. This encodes CASSYRAGVGEQFF.

This chain joins TRBV10-2 and TRBJ1-3; tentatively, D is TRBD1 (5 bases). Germline loops: CDR1 WSHSY, CDR2 SAAADI. The CDR3 totals 15 residues. Trimming shortened V by 2 bases and J by 0 bases, and 8 bases separated the two germline ends. CDR3 sequence: CASSEAQVSGNTIYF. The DNA of the CDR3 is TGCGCCAGCAGTGAGGCACAGGTCTCTGGAAACACCATATATTTT.

The chain carries TRBV19 and TRBJ1-1; 9 bases agree with TRBD1. V trimming: 3 bases; J trimming: 3 bases; junction bases outside the gene matches: 5. Germline CDR1 reads LNHDA; CDR2 reads SQIVND (reference sequence). CDR3 length: 15 amino acids. The CDR3 spells CASSIPNRGHTEAFF. CDR3 coding DNA: TGTGCCAGTAGTATCCCGAACAGGGGGCACACTGAAGCTTTCTTT.

Only one count was recorded for this clone. V and J are TRBV30 and TRBJ2-1; D unclear. V lost 5 bases and J 1 base, leaving 12 bases between the germline ends. Looked up from germline, CDR1 is GTSNPN and CDR2 is SVGIG (reference sequence). There are 14 residues in the CDR3. CDR3 region: CAWSRDGSYNEQFF. CDR3 bases: TGTGCCTGGTCCCGAGACGGATCCTACAATGAGCAGTTCTTC.

The chain has TRBV11-3 and TRBJ2-1; D is undetermined. Per the germline V gene, CDR1 is SGHNT and CDR2 is YENEEA. The CDR3 extends over 13 amino acids. The V and J ends lost 2 bases and 7 bases respectively, with 9 bases between them. The CDR3 spells CASSLNGENEQFF. DNA of the CDR3: TGTGCCAGCAGCTTAAACGGAGAGAATGAGCAGTTCTTC.

This chain links TRBV19 with TRBJ1-2; D is undetermined. Germline V gene sequence: CDR1 LNHDA, CDR2 SQIVND (reference sequence). This CDR3 has 17 residues. Trimming shortened V by 3 bases and J by 0 bases, and 17 bases separated the two germline ends. DNA for the CDR3: TGTGCCAGTAGTATCGCCCCCTTAAGACATACTAACTATGGCTACACCTTC. Translating gives CASSIAPLRHTNYGYTF. The complete variable domain, with remaining parts taken from reference TRBV19 and TRBJ1-2, reads DGGITQSPKYLFRKEGQNVTLSCEQNLNHDAMYWYRQDPGQGLRLIYYSQIVNDFQKGDIAEGYSVSREKKESFPLTVTSAQKNPTAFYLCASSIAPLRHTNYGYTFGSGTRLTVV.

The rearrangement joins TRBV6-1 to TRBJ1-2; a weak D match, TRBD1 (6 bases). Germline V gene sequence: CDR1 MNHNS, CDR2 SASEGT. This CDR3 spans 15 amino acids. The V end was cut by 0 bases, the J end by 5 bases, with 13 bases between. DNA for the CDR3: TGTGCCAGCAGTGAAGCGCTGTGGGGGGCATATGGCTACACCTTC. This encodes CASSEALWGAYGYTF.

The genes are TRBV30 and TRBJ2-3; the D gene is possibly TRBD2 (6 bases). This CDR3 has 13 residues. From germline, CDR1 is GTSNPN and CDR2 SVGIG (reference sequence). Trimming took off 5 bases at V and 6 bases at J, with 15 bases between the two ends. The DNA for the CDR3 is TGTGCCTGGGGACGGGAGCGGCGGGATACGCAGTATTTT. This translates into CAWGRERRDTQYF.

Written as DNA, the CDR3 is TGTGCCAGCTCACAGGGTGGAGAGACCCAGTACTTC. As protein: CASSQGGETQYF. J is TRBJ2-5 and V is TRBV18; no firm D call. There are 12 residues in the CDR3. The germline V gene has CDR1 KGHSH and CDR2 LQKENI. Trimming stripped 4 bases from V and 4 bases from J, with 7 bases between.